A single sample gave rise to the 14 T cell receptor beta chains below, sequenced in a study of regulatory T cells in long-lasting Graves disease. Building of the TCR beta libraries involved iRepertoire HTBI primers and Arm-PCR of CDR3 regions. In TCRdb, the multiplex PCR reads were re-called with MiXCR into one record per CDR3 protein. The sample has 550,000 to 700,000 distinct CDR3 sequences, about 16% seen once. The time point here: newly diagnosed GD, antithyroid drugs for less than 3 months. Making the TCR library involved RNA that had been extracted from PBMCs. These records were also assigned to another study, of T cells in Graves' hyperthyroidism and ophthalmopathy.

The specimen was peripheral blood mononuclear cells (PBMCs), collected at new diagnosis, from a patient treated with antithyroid drugs. The receptors stem from a man aged 18 to 29 with Graves disease.

In this sample, this clonotype turned up many times. The chain links TRBV12-3 or TRBV12-4 to TRBJ2-2, with 7 bases identical to TRBD2. The CDR3 has 12 residues. V was pared by 6 bases and J by 7 bases, with 2 bases of the junction left unmatched. CDR3 loop: CASSRTSGELFF. The CDR3 DNA sequence: TGTGCCAGCAGCCGGACTAGCGGGGAGCTGTTTTTT.

The table lists this clonotype with many counts. This chain connects TRBV28 to TRBJ2-3, with 10 bases fitting TRBD1. The trim removed 7 bases at V and 3 bases at J, leaving 7 bases unmatched. CDR3 length: 15 amino acids. Germline CDR1 MDHEN, CDR2 SYDVKM. CDR3 region: CASTETGGPTDTQYF. CDR3 DNA: TGTGCCAGCACTGAGACAGGGGGCCCGACAGATACGCAGTATTTT.

This clonotype showed up many times. The gene calls are TRBV5-1 and TRBJ1-1; 9 nucleotides match TRBD1. The CDR3 contains 16 residues. The V gene's germline CDR1 is SGHRS and CDR2 YFSETQ. Trimming took 1 base from V and 1 from J; bases not matched to a gene: 5. CDR3 in amino acids: CASSLLTGGPNTEAFF. CDR3 in DNA: TGCGCCAGCAGCTTGCTTACAGGGGGCCCGAACACTGAAGCTTTCTTT.

There are a few counts of this clonotype. The gene calls are TRBV25-1 and TRBJ2-3; D might be TRBD2 (5 bases). Trimming took 5 bases from V and 3 from J, leaving 12 bases between them. Per the germline V gene, CDR1 is MGHDK and CDR2 is SYGVNS. This CDR3 has 14 amino acids. CDR3 protein: CASSWTGITDTQYF. CDR3 nucleotide sequence: TGTGCCAGCAGTTGGACCGGGATAACAGATACGCAGTATTTT.

At least ten counts were recorded for this clonotype. The chain carries TRBV7-9 and TRBJ2-3; the D is unclear. Germline V gene lookup returns CDR1 SEHNR and CDR2 FQNEAQ (reference sequence). The CDR3 loop spans 15 amino acids. Trimming pared 6 bases from V and 9 bases from J, leaving 22 bases between. The CDR3 DNA is TGTGCCAGCAGGACCCGTATCCCCCGAGTGGGCACGCAGTATTTT. It is translated as CASRTRIPRVGTQYF.

On this clonotype itself: Relative to the germline gene, one junction end is altered; a read error may explain this. The V and J genes are TRBV20-1 and TRBJ2-3, with 12 bases that match TRBD2. The CDR3 totals 13 residues. Germline loops: CDR1 DFQATT, CDR2 SNEGSKA (reference sequence). The DNA for the CDR3 is TGCAATGCTGGGACTAGCGGGTTAGATACGCAGTATTTT. Translating it yields CNAGTSGLDTQYF.

Ten or more counts support this clonotype. The chain carries TRBV5-1 and TRBJ1-5; 8 positions match TRBD1. The CDR3 consists of 14 residues. CDR1 and CDR2 from the germline V gene are SGHRS and YFSETQ. V trimming: 2 bases; J trimming: 7 bases; junction bases outside the gene matches: 5. The CDR3 nucleotides read TGCGCCAGCAGCTTCGGACAGGGTGGGCAGCCCCAGCATTTT. This codes for CASSFGQGGQPQHF.

There are a few counts of this clonotype. The V gene is TRBV7-8, the J gene TRBJ2-7, with 10 bases identical to TRBD2. The CDR3 is 16 amino acids. Germline V lookup: CDR1 SGHVS, CDR2 FQNEAQ. V shed 4 bases and J 4 bases; nucleotides not matched to a gene: 10. CDR3 protein: CASSWGAGGGPYEQYF. The CDR3 DNA reads as TGTGCCAGCAGCTGGGGAGCGGGAGGGGGTCCGTACGAGCAGTACTTC.

This clonotype was picked up many times. This sequence joins TRBV6-1 and TRBJ1-5; 8 bases fit TRBD1. Germline V lookup: CDR1 MNHNS, CDR2 SASEGT. The CDR3 covers 14 residues. The V gene end was trimmed by 9 bases and the J gene end by 7 bases; junction bases not matched to a gene: 11. CDR3 coding DNA: TGTGCCAGTGACGGACAGGGCCCTAGGCAGCCCCAGCATTTT. It codes for CASDGQGPRQPQHF.

This clonotype showed up many times. This sequence joins TRBV20-1 and TRBJ2-7; D is possibly TRBD1 (5 bases). V lost 5 bases, J lost 6 bases, and 14 bases lay in between. The CDR3 is 12 amino acids. Germline V gene sequence: CDR1 DFQATT, CDR2 SNEGSKA (reference sequence). CDR3 in amino acids: CSAPRGDSEQYF. CDR3 DNA: TGCAGTGCTCCTAGGGGTGATTCCGAGCAGTACTTC.

Many counts were recorded for this clonotype. The V call is TRBV28, the J call TRBJ1-2, with D maybe TRBD1 (5 bases). CDR3 size: 14 residues. CDR1 is MDHEN, CDR2 SYDVKM, per germline. V was cut by 2 bases and J by 7 bases, with 14 bases left in between. The CDR3 nucleotides are TGTGCCAGCAGTTTAAGCCGGGGGATAGGTGGCTACACCTTC. Translating it yields CASSLSRGIGGYTF.

V is TRBV6-1 and J is TRBJ2-7, with D unclear. Germline V gene lookup returns CDR1 MNHNS and CDR2 SASEGT. The CDR3 totals 16 residues. V was trimmed by 6 bases and J by 0 bases, leaving 18 bases between them. The CDR3 loop reads CASSPGWWAASYEQYF. The CDR3 DNA follows: TGTGCCAGCAGCCCGGGTTGGTGGGCAGCCTCCTACGAGCAGTACTTC.

This clonotype was detected ten times or more. The chain links TRBV20-1 to TRBJ2-1, with D possibly matching TRBD2 (6 bases). Trimming cost V 6 bases and J 8 bases, with 11 bases left between them. Germline CDR1 and CDR2: DFQATT and SNEGSKA (reference sequence). CDR3 size: 11 residues. The CDR3: CSATQRDEQFF. Here the CDR3 DNA reads TGCAGTGCCACCCAGCGGGATGAGCAGTTCTTC.

This clonotype was seen once. J is TRBJ2-3 and V is TRBV19; D is ambiguous. The CDR3 consists of 13 residues. Trimming shortened V by 2 bases and J by 1 base, and 4 bases separated the two germline ends. CDR1 and CDR2 from the germline V gene are LNHDA and SQIVND (reference sequence). The CDR3 loop is CASSIMGTDTQYF. The CDR3 region has the DNA TGTGCCAGTAGTATAATGGGCACAGATACGCAGTATTTT.